The 10 T cell receptor beta chains listed next were all sequenced from one sample in a study of blood T cell repertoires in COVID-19. Only in-frame clones appear in the TCRdb table, and some are missing; sequencing was by immunoSEQ multiplex PCR. The table has some 200,000 clones, about 88% seen once. The source material was peripheral blood. These receptor sequences come from a man aged 45-60 years who had recovered from COVID-19.

In this sample, this clone turned up once. The chain joins TRBV29-1 to TRBJ1-2; D may be TRBD1 (6 bases). The CDR3 sequence is 14 residues long. Trimming stripped 4 bases from V and 0 bases from J, with 12 bases between. Germline V gives CDR1 SQVTM, CDR2 ANQGSEA. The DNA of the CDR3 is TGCAGCGTTGTTCGGGGGGGCCCTAACTATGGCTACACCTTC. Translated, it gives CSVVRGGPNYGYTF.

The V gene is TRBV2, the J gene TRBJ1-2; D may be TRBD1 (6 bases). The CDR3 covers 13 residues. The germline CDR1 and CDR2 sequences are SNHLY and FYNNEI. Trimming cost V 3 bases and J 8 bases, with 13 bases left between them. CDR3 nucleotide sequence: TGTGCCAGCAGTGATTTTACAGGGACAGGCTACACCTTC. It is translated as CASSDFTGTGYTF. Drawing the rest from reference TRBV2 and TRBJ1-2, the complete variable domain is EPEVTQTPSHQVTQMGQEVILRCVPISNHLYFYWYRQILGQKVEFLVSFYNNEISEKSEIFDDQFSVERPDGSNFTLKIRSTKLEDSAMYFCASSDFTGTGYTFGSGTRLTVV.

This clone came up once. The rearrangement links TRBV19 to TRBJ1-1; D gene uncertain. Germline CDR1 and CDR2: LNHDA and SQIVND (reference sequence). This CDR3 is built from 13 residues. Trimming cost V 7 bases and J 5 bases, with 14 bases left between them. Written as DNA, the CDR3 is TGTGCCAGTATCTCGACCGGGTGGACTGAAGCTTTCTTT. Its translation: CASISTGWTEAFF.

The V and J genes are TRBV10-1 and TRBJ2-7; D call uncertain. Germline V gene sequence: CDR1 WNHNN, CDR2 SYGVQD (reference sequence). CDR3 length: 14 amino acids. V was clipped by 2 bases and J by 2 bases, with 10 bases between them. The CDR3 reads CASSESPITYEQYF. The CDR3 bases are TGCGCCAGCAGTGAGAGCCCCATCACCTACGAGCAGTACTTC.

J is TRBJ1-3 and V is TRBV28; D may be TRBD1 (6 bases). V shed 4 bases and J shed 4 bases, with 23 bases lying between them. Germline V gene lookup returns CDR1 MDHEN and CDR2 SYDVKM. This CDR3 region has 18 residues. CDR3 region: CASSWSLGAAKEGNTIYF. DNA for the CDR3: TGTGCCAGCAGTTGGTCCTTGGGGGCAGCTAAGGAGGGAAACACCATATATTTT.

V gene TRBV28 combines with J gene TRBJ2-7; TRBD1 matches 9 bases. The junction had 5 bases not matched to a gene; V was cut back by 6 bases and J by 5 bases. The germline gives CDR1 MDHEN, CDR2 SYDVKM. This CDR3 is built from 13 residues. CDR3 nucleotide sequence: TGTGCCAGCAGGAGGACAGGGGTTCACGAGCAGTACTTC. It codes for CASRRTGVHEQYF.

The J gene is TRBJ2-1, the V gene TRBV5-6, with TRBD1 as a possible D gene (5 bases). V lost 1 base and J lost 3, with 11 bases in between. The germline CDR1 and CDR2 sequences are SGHDT and YYEEEE. This CDR3 has 15 residues. As DNA, the CDR3 is TGTGCCAGCAGCTTGCAGGGAACCCTCTACAATGAGCAGTTCTTC. Residues: CASSLQGTLYNEQFF. The full variable domain, in which reference TRBV5-6 and TRBJ2-1 provide the parts outside the CDR3, is DAGVTQSPTHLIKTRGQQVTLRCSPKSGHDTVSWYQQALGQGPQFIFQYYEEEERQRGNFPDRFSGHQFPNYSSELNVNALLLGDSALYLCASSLQGTLYNEQFFGPGTRLTVL.

The rearrangement links TRBV3-1 (or the pseudogene TRBV3-2) to TRBJ1-1, with a tentative D call TRBD1 (6 bases). V dropped 3 bases and J dropped 10 bases, with 12 bases sitting between them. Germline V gene lookup returns CDR1 LGHDT and CDR2 YNNKEL (reference sequence). There are 12 residues in the CDR3. The DNA of the CDR3 is TGTGCCAGCAGCCAGGGACAATATGCAGCTTTCTTT. It translates to CASSQGQYAAFF.

The chain combines TRBV7-9 with TRBJ2-5, with D perhaps TRBD2 (6 bases). Looked up from germline, CDR1 is SEHNR and CDR2 is FQNEAQ (reference sequence). The CDR3 loop spans 12 amino acids. Trimming left V 8 bases short and J 4 bases short, with 11 bases between. The CDR3 loop is CASETSGETQYF. Written as DNA, the CDR3 is TGTGCCAGCGAGACTAGTGGAGAGACCCAGTACTTC. Variable domain in full (rest from reference TRBV7-9 and TRBJ2-5): DTGVSQNPRHKITKRGQNVTFRCDPISEHNRLYWYRQTLGQGPEFLTYFQNEAQLEKSRLLSDRFSAERPKGSFSTLEIQRTEQGDSAMYLCASETSGETQYFGPGTRLLVL.

This clone was observed a few times. The gene calls are TRBV11-2 and TRBJ1-2; 7 bases are shared with TRBD1. The ends lost 4 bases at V and 13 bases at J; junction bases unmatched: 12. The CDR3 is made up of 13 amino acids. Germline values: CDR1 SGHAT, CDR2 FQNNGV. CDR3 coding DNA: TGTGCCAGCAGCTGGCCAGGGGGGCGGCGGGCCACCTTC. Translated, it gives CASSWPGGRRATF. The full variable domain, its missing parts supplied by reference TRBV11-2 and TRBJ1-2, is EAGVAQSPRYKIIEKRQSVAFWCNPISGHATLYWYQQILGQGPKLLIQFQNNGVVDDSQLPKDRFSAERLKGVDSTLKIQPAKLEDSAVYLCASSWPGGRRATFGSGTRLTVV.